Shown below are 23 T cell receptor beta chains from a single sample sequenced in a study of blood T cells in healthy people across ages. With a J-beta primer mix and a sample-barcoded 5' primer, a second PCR ran 7 to 11 cycles. TCRdb redid the calling of the 5' RACE reads with MiXCR, one entry per CDR3 protein. There are about 1.5 million distinct CDR3 sequences in the sample; 40% to 45% occur only once, and about 4.1% lies in the top ten. The sequenced material came from blood. Every receptor here comes from a woman in her late teens or twenties in good health.

In its sample, this clonotype was seen many times. V and J are TRBV6-5 and TRBJ2-5; D gene ambiguous. Trimming shortened V by 1 base and J by 2 bases, and 5 bases separated the two germline ends. Germline V CDR1 and CDR2: MNHEY, SVGAGI. CDR3 length equals 13 residues. DNA for the CDR3: TGTGCCAGCAGTTACTGGCAGCAAGAGACCCAGTACTTC. Translated: CASSYWQQETQYF.

The chain combines TRBV2 with TRBJ2-5; tentatively, D is TRBD2 (5 bases). The CDR3 is made up of 12 amino acids. The germline V and J ends were trimmed by 8 bases and 4 bases, with 11 bases remaining between them. Germline assignment: CDR1 SNHLY and CDR2 FYNNEI. This CDR3 reads CASCLEVETQYF. For the CDR3, the DNA is TGTGCCAGCTGCTTGGAGGTAGAGACCCAGTACTTC. Together with reference TRBV2 and TRBJ2-5, the CDR3 gives the full variable domain: EPEVTQTPSHQVTQMGQEVILRCVPISNHLYFYWYRQILGQKVEFLVSFYNNEISEKSEIFDDQFSVERPDGSNFTLKIRSTKLEDSAMYFCASCLEVETQYFGPGTRLLVL.

This clonotype has only a few counts. The CDR3 loop is CASSSRAPQETQYF. The CDR3 DNA reads as TGTGCCAGCAGTTCCCGGGCCCCACAAGAGACCCAGTACTTC. The chain recombines TRBV28 with TRBJ2-5; D uncertain. Trimming removed 4 bases from V and 2 bases from J, with 11 bases in between. The CDR3 extends over 14 amino acids. CDR1 and CDR2 (germline): MDHEN, SYDVKM. Full variable domain (remainder filled in from reference TRBV28 and TRBJ2-5): DVKVTQSSRYLVKRTGEKVFLECVQDMDHENMFWYRQDPGLGLRLIYFSYDVKMKEKGDIPEGYSVSREKKERFSLILESASTNQTSMYLCASSSRAPQETQYFGPGTRLLVL.

The V and J genes are TRBV7-2 and TRBJ2-7; D is unresolved. The J call may be wrong; the DNA end is better matched by TRBJ2-5. The length of the CDR3 is 14 residues. In germline, CDR1 is SGHTA, CDR2 FQGNSA. CDR3 nucleotides: TGTGCCAGCAGCTTAAGACTCTCGATAGAGACCCAGTACTTC. Its protein is CASSLRLSIETQYF.

The V and J genes are TRBV7-2 and TRBJ2-3, with TRBD1 matching over 7 bases. This CDR3 comprises 16 residues. The V gene end was trimmed by 5 bases and the J gene end by 2 bases; junction bases not matched to a gene: 10. Germline CDR1 reads SGHTA; CDR2 reads FQGNSA. CDR3: CASSIRQGTATDTQYF. The CDR3 region has the DNA TGTGCCAGCAGCATCCGACAGGGTACGGCCACAGATACGCAGTATTTT.

The rearrangement joins TRBV7-3 to TRBJ2-5, with D tentatively TRBD2 (6 bases). TRBJ2-7 matches the DNA end more closely, so the J call is doubtful. The CDR3 totals 15 residues. The V gene's germline CDR1 is SGHTA and CDR2 FQGTGA. CDR3 in amino acids: CASSPDGGFIYEQYF. As DNA, the CDR3 is TGTGCCAGCAGCCCCGACGGGGGTTTTATCTACGAGCAGTACTTC.

This clonotype was counted between two and nine times. The chain recombines TRBV27 with TRBJ2-5, with 8 positions matching TRBD2. The V gene's germline CDR1 is MNHEY and CDR2 SMNVEV (reference sequence). The J segment lost 2 bases and the V segment lost 3 bases, leaving 8 bases of the junction unmatched. The CDR3 totals 16 residues. For the CDR3, the DNA is TGTGCCAGCAGTTTCCGCCGAGCGGGGGCTCAAGAGACCCAGTACTTC. It encodes CASSFRRAGAQETQYF.

V usage is TRBV12-5 and J usage is TRBJ2-1, with TRBD1 matching 8 bases. Trimming took 6 bases from V and 11 from J; bases not matched to a gene: 3. Germline V CDR1 and CDR2: LGHNT, FRNRAP. CDR3 length equals 11 residues. CDR3 nucleotides: TGTGCTAGTGGAACAGGGGGAAAGCAGTTCTTC. It codes for CASGTGGKQFF.

The J gene is TRBJ2-3, the V gene TRBV29-1, with a weak D call TRBD1 (6 bases). Trimming left V 5 bases short and J 0 bases short, with 18 bases between. The CDR3 consists of 16 residues. The V gene's germline CDR1 is SQVTM and CDR2 ANQGSEA. CDR3 nucleotide sequence: TGCAGCGTTACATTCCGGACAGCGCTTAGCACAGATACGCAGTATTTT. Amino acids: CSVTFRTALSTDTQYF.

This clonotype was observed a few times. The CDR3 loop reads CASSLGWRGGTDTQYF. The CDR3 DNA sequence: TGCGCCAGCAGCTTGGGCTGGCGGGGCGGCACAGATACGCAGTATTTT. The J gene is TRBJ2-3, the V gene TRBV5-1; D possibly corresponds to TRBD2 (6 bases). The CDR3 is made up of 16 amino acids. The V end lost 0 bases, the J end lost 1 base, and 12 bases lay between the germline ends. Germline assignment: CDR1 SGHRS and CDR2 YFSETQ.

This rearrangement joins TRBV4-3 to TRBJ2-4; 13 nucleotides agree with TRBD2. CDR3 length: 21 amino acids. Germline V lookup: CDR1 LGHNA, CDR2 YSLEER. Trimming cost V 1 base and J 0 bases; bases outside gene matches: 12. CDR3 sequence (DNA): TGCGCCAGCAGCCAAGCGACTAGCGGGGGGCCAGGTACTTTAGCCAAAAACATTCAGTACTTC. This gives the protein CASSQATSGGPGTLAKNIQYF.

The chain combines TRBV20-1 with TRBJ2-1; D might be TRBD1 or TRBD2, each matching 6 bases. The DNA end is more similar to TRBJ2-7, so the J call may be wrong. This CDR3 spans 15 amino acids. Per germline, CDR1 DFQATT and CDR2 SNEGSKA (reference sequence). The CDR3 sequence: CSARDGGLSYNEQYF. CDR3 sequence (DNA): TGCAGTGCTAGAGATGGGGGGCTCTCCTACAATGAGCAGTACTTC.

The V gene is TRBV2, the J gene TRBJ2-7, with TRBD1 matching 8 bases. Germline V gene sequence: CDR1 SNHLY, CDR2 FYNNEI. This CDR3 spans 13 amino acids. With 11 bases clipped from V and 7 bases from J, the junction kept 13 bases outside the gene matches. The CDR3: CAGSGQGSDEQYF. The CDR3 DNA is TGTGCCGGCTCCGGACAGGGTTCGGATGAGCAGTACTTC.

The gene calls are TRBV4-1 and TRBJ2-7, with 8 bases that match TRBD1. The J call may be faulty, since TRBJ2-5 better matches the DNA end. The CDR3 is made up of 15 amino acids. Per the germline V gene, CDR1 is MGHRA and CDR2 is YSYEKL. The CDR3 loop reads CASSVPGTGFETQYF. DNA of the CDR3: TGCGCCAGCAGCGTCCCCGGGACAGGCTTTGAGACCCAGTACTTC.

This rearrangement joins TRBV10-3 to TRBJ2-1; 10 positions agree with TRBD1. Judging by the DNA end, TRBJ2-7 fits better; the J call may be wrong. The CDR3 extends over 13 amino acids. Germline CDR1 ENHRY, CDR2 SYGVKD. The CDR3 DNA reads as TGTGCCATCAGGCCCGGGACAGGGGACGAGCAGTACTTC. It codes for CAIRPGTGDEQYF.

This clonotype was detected only a few times. V is TRBV6-6 and J is TRBJ2-7, with TRBD2 matching over 8 bases. This CDR3 contains 15 residues. CDR1 is MNHNY, CDR2 SVGAGI, per germline (reference sequence). The V and J ends lost 2 bases and 2 bases, in that order; junction bases with no gene match: 5. The CDR3 DNA reads as TGTGCCAGCAGTTACGGGACTAGGGCTGCCTACGAGCAGTACTTC. Translated: CASSYGTRAAYEQYF.

The chain joins TRBV6-6 to TRBJ1-4, with D unresolved. Germline V gene data show CDR1 as MNHNY and CDR2 as SVGAGI (reference sequence). The CDR3 consists of 13 residues. Trimming stripped 2 bases from V and 13 bases from J, with 14 bases between. CDR3 DNA sequence: TGTGCCAGCAGTTACGTCAAGGCCGATGGACTGTTTTTT. Its translation is CASSYVKADGLFF.

This clonotype was seen more than once but under ten times. The chain joins TRBV4-2 to TRBJ2-1, with 10 bases identical to TRBD2. The V gene end was trimmed by 2 bases and the J gene end by 6 bases; junction bases not matched to a gene: 10. CDR3 size: 17 residues. Germline CDR1 is LGHNA and CDR2 is YNFKEQ. The CDR3 is CASSQKTRWTSGNEQFF. CDR3 nucleotide sequence: TGTGCCAGCAGCCAAAAAACGCGCTGGACTAGCGGCAATGAGCAGTTCTTC.

The table lists this clonotype with many counts. The chain is built from TRBV4-1 and TRBJ2-7; 8 bases match TRBD1. This CDR3 region has 14 residues. Germline CDR1 MGHRA, CDR2 YSYEKL. J gave up 7 bases and V 4 bases, and 9 bases lay outside the gene matches. CDR3 DNA: TGCGCCAGCAGCCTCGGACAGGGCTCTAGGGAGCAGTACTTC. This translates into CASSLGQGSREQYF.

This clonotype has just a few counts. The chain employs TRBV24-1 and TRBJ1-2, with D unclear. The length of the CDR3 is 13 residues. Germline V lookup: CDR1 KGHDR, CDR2 SFDVKD. Trimming shortened V by 7 bases and J by 3 bases, and 11 bases separated the two germline ends. The CDR3 loop is CATSSGNYYGYTF. The CDR3 nucleotides read TGTGCCACCAGCTCTGGCAACTACTATGGCTACACCTTC.

The V gene is TRBV28, the J gene TRBJ1-6; D call uncertain. Germline CDR1 MDHEN, CDR2 SYDVKM. The germline V and J ends were trimmed by 5 bases and 8 bases, with 13 bases remaining between them. The CDR3 extends over 14 amino acids. CDR3 in amino acids: CASSLLQVHSPLHF. The CDR3 bases are TGTGCCAGCAGTCTTCTCCAGGTGCATTCACCCCTCCACTTT.

This chain links TRBV7-2 with TRBJ2-3; D may be TRBD1 or TRBD2 (5 bases each). V was pared by 4 bases and J by 3 bases, with 14 bases between. Germline lookup yields CDR1 SGHTA and CDR2 FQGNSA. This CDR3 contains 15 residues. CDR3 coding DNA: TGTGCCAGCAGCTCCGGGACCAAACCGACAGATACGCAGTATTTT. Protein: CASSSGTKPTDTQYF.

There are a few counts of this clonotype. The V gene is TRBV6-5, the J gene TRBJ1-2; 7 nucleotides agree with TRBD1. Germline values: CDR1 MNHEY, CDR2 SVGAGI. The V segment lost 5 bases and the J segment 4 bases; nucleotides outside the gene matches: 10. This CDR3 is 15 amino acids long. For the CDR3, the DNA is TGTGCCAGCAGTCAAACAGGGGACCCACCCTATGGCTACACCTTC. Translation: CASSQTGDPPYGYTF.